Below, 10 T cell receptor beta chains from the same sample are listed, as sequenced in a study of shared clonotypes between healthy human individuals. The table came from immunoSEQ multiplex PCR; TCRdb's copy has only in-frame clones and leaves some out. The repertoire includes roughly 760,000 clones, around 74% of them detected once, and 1.5% to 2% sits in the top ten. Sequenced material: memory CD4+ T cells sorted from blood. Indicated subset: CD45RA-negative fraction. The receptors stem from a woman aged 25-40 years in good health.

The rearrangement links TRBV15 to TRBJ2-7, with TRBD2 identical over 8 bases. CDR1 and CDR2 from the germline V gene are LNHNV and YYDKDF (reference sequence). This CDR3 spans 16 amino acids. V dropped 0 bases and J dropped 0; count of bases not matched to a gene: 4. CDR3 loop: CATSREGTRSSYEQYF. DNA of the CDR3: TGTGCCACCAGCAGAGAGGGGACTAGGAGCTCCTACGAGCAGTACTTC.

This clone came up a few times. CDR3 sequence reads: CASSYEGSPQHF. For the CDR3, the DNA is TGTGCCAGCAGTTACGAGGGGTCCCCCCAGCATTTT. The chain has TRBV6-6 and TRBJ1-5, with D possibly TRBD1 on 5 matching bases. The CDR3 sequence is 12 residues long. The germline V and J ends were trimmed by 2 bases and 10 bases, with 9 bases remaining between them. Germline-derived CDR1 and CDR2 are MNHNY and SVGAGI (reference sequence).

This clone was recorded a few times. This rearrangement joins TRBV5-1 to TRBJ2-2; D uncertain. The germline V gene encodes CDR1 SGHRS and CDR2 YFSETQ. Trimming took 0 bases from V and 4 from J, leaving 7 bases between them. The CDR3 has 14 residues. CDR3 in amino acids: CASSLDPVTGELFF. CDR3 DNA sequence: TGCGCCAGCAGCTTGGATCCGGTCACCGGGGAGCTGTTTTTT.

CDR3 protein: CASSGEGETQYF. In DNA form, the CDR3 reads TGTGCCAGCAGTGGGGAGGGGGAGACCCAGTACTTC. V and J are TRBV2 and TRBJ2-5; the match to TRBD2 covers 7 bases. Germline CDR1 reads SNHLY; CDR2 reads FYNNEI. The junction had 1 base not matched to a gene; V was cut back by 4 bases and J by 5 bases. The CDR3 extends over 12 amino acids. Looking up the rest from reference TRBV2 and TRBJ2-5 gives the full variable domain: EPEVTQTPSHQVTQMGQEVILRCVPISNHLYFYWYRQILGQKVEFLVSFYNNEISEKSEIFDDQFSVERPDGSNFTLKIRSTKLEDSAMYFCASSGEGETQYFGPGTRLLVL.

V and J are TRBV28 and TRBJ2-7; D gene unclear. This CDR3 spans 12 amino acids. The V gene lost 4 bases and the J gene lost 6 bases, with 10 bases spanning the gap. In germline, CDR1 is MDHEN, CDR2 SYDVKM. CDR3 sequence: CASSSPPSEQYF. For the CDR3, the DNA is TGTGCCAGCAGTTCCCCCCCCAGCGAGCAGTACTTC.

The chain uses TRBV28 and TRBJ1-5; D is unresolved. Germline V gene lookup returns CDR1 MDHEN and CDR2 SYDVKM. V lost 6 bases and J lost 3, with 6 bases in between. The CDR3 totals 12 residues. In DNA, the CDR3 is TGTGCCAGCAGGGTGAACAATCAGCCCCAGCATTTT. Protein sequence: CASRVNNQPQHF.

This chain links TRBV27 with TRBJ2-7; TRBD2 matches at 14 bases. Per germline, CDR1 MNHEY and CDR2 SMNVEV (reference sequence). The CDR3 runs 20 residues. The trim removed 6 bases at V and 1 base at J, leaving 17 bases unmatched. The CDR3 DNA reads TGTGCCAGCAGCCAAACCCCGCCCGCGGGACTAGCGGGAGAATCCTACGAGCAGTACTTC. It codes for CASSQTPPAGLAGESYEQYF.

This clone was seen once. The chain has TRBV28 and TRBJ2-6; no clear D. Trimming shortened V by 4 bases and J by 3 bases, and 13 bases separated the two germline ends. Germline-derived CDR1 and CDR2 are MDHEN and SYDVKM. The CDR3 is 16 amino acids. Here the CDR3 reads CASSSQSRRGANVLTF. DNA of the CDR3: TGTGCCAGCAGTTCCCAGAGCCGGCGTGGGGCCAACGTCCTGACTTTC.

This clone showed up many times. The chain combines TRBV7-6 with TRBJ2-1; 14 nucleotides agree with TRBD2. Per germline, CDR1 SGHVS and CDR2 FNYEAQ. V shed 4 bases, J shed 7 bases, and the junction held 9 bases outside the gene matches. The CDR3 runs to 17 residues. The CDR3: CASSWGSGTSGSNEQFF. The CDR3 bases are TGTGCCAGCAGCTGGGGATCCGGGACTAGCGGGAGTAATGAGCAGTTCTTC.

This clone was seen just once. J is TRBJ2-1 and V is TRBV7-3; 8 bases fit TRBD2. This CDR3 has 16 residues. In germline, CDR1 is SGHTA, CDR2 FQGTGA. The V gene end was trimmed by 5 bases and the J gene end by 7 bases; junction bases not matched to a gene: 13. CDR3 in amino acids: CASSPIPTSEGNEQFF. CDR3 nucleotides: TGTGCCAGCAGCCCGATCCCGACTAGCGAAGGAAATGAGCAGTTCTTC.